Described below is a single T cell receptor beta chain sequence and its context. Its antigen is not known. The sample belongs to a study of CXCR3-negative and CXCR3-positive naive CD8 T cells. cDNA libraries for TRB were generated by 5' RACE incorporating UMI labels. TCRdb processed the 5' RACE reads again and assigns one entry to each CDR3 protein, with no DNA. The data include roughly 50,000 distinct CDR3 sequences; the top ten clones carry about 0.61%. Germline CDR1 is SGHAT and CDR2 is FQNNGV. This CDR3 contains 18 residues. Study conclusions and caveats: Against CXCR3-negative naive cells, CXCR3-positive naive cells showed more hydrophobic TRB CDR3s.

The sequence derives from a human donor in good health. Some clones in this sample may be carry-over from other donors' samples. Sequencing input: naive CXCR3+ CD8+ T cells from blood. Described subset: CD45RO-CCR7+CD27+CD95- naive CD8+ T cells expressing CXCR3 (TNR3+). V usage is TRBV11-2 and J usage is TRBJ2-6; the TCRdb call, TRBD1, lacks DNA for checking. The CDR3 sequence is CASSLEARVVLGANVLTF.